One sample yielded the 13 T cell receptor delta chains listed below, sequenced in a study of delta chains in infants with herpesvirus infections. PBMC RNA was reverse transcribed using gamma-chain- and delta-chain-specific primers. TCRdb re-analyzed the RT-PCR reads via CATT. The sample has over a thousand delta-chain clones, roughly 30% seen once. This material consisted of peripheral blood, taken at time point 1 of longitudinal follow-up. The receptors were gathered from a human donor who was a Ugandan infant, either HIV-exposed or HIV-unexposed (not recorded which).

V usage is TRDV2 and J usage is TRDJ1; 8 bases align to TRDD3. The V gene end was trimmed by 3 bases and the J gene end by 0 bases; junction bases not matched to a gene: 11. The CDR3 is 17 residues long. Per germline, CDR1 GEAIGNYY and CDR2 EKD. For the CDR3, the DNA is TGTGCCTGTGACCCCCTGGGGGAAATTGAATACACCGATAAACTCATCTTT. This sequence encodes CACDPLGEIEYTDKLIF.

This clone is categorized as large. This chain links TRDV2 with TRDJ1; D unresolved. The CDR3 runs to 14 residues. Germline V CDR1 and CDR2: GEAIGNYY, EKD. V was cut by 0 bases and J by 0 bases, with 7 bases left in between. CDR3: CACDTVLYTDKLIF. The DNA of the CDR3 is TGTGCCTGTGACACCGTACTGTACACCGATAAACTCATCTTT.

In its sample, this clone was seen a few times. The V call is TRDV1, the J call TRDJ1; 9 bases are shared with TRDD3. Per germline, CDR1 TSWWSYY and CDR2 QGS. This CDR3 has 15 residues. V trimming: 6 bases; J trimming: 6 bases; junction bases outside the gene matches: 11. The CDR3 DNA sequence: TGTGCTCTTGGTAATACGTACTGGGGGAACAATAAACTCATCTTT. Its protein product is CALGNTYWGNNKLIF.

The V call is TRDV1, the J call TRDJ1; D not resolved. Germline-derived CDR1 and CDR2 are TSWWSYY and QGS. Between the trimmed V and J ends, which lost 1 base and 0 bases, there was a span of 3 bases. CDR3 length: 13 amino acids. CDR3 nucleotide sequence: TGTGCTCTTGGGGAACAGCACACCGATAAACTCATCTTT. The encoded protein is CALGEQHTDKLIF.

As to this clone: Other DNA sequences within the sample encode an identical CDR3. CDR3 in amino acids: CALGVFLPRYELRLIF. The CDR3, as DNA: TGTGCTCTTGGGGTGTTCCTACCAAGATATGAGTTGAGACTCATCTTT. The chain is built from TRDV1 and TRDJ1, with 7 nucleotides matching TRDD2. CDR1 and CDR2 (germline): TSWWSYY, QGS. Trimming removed 4 bases from V and 10 bases from J; junction bases left unmatched: 18. There are 16 residues in the CDR3.

This rearrangement joins TRAV38-2/DV8 to TRDJ1; D may be TRDD3 (7 bases). Germline V gives CDR1 TSESDYY, CDR2 QEAYKQQN. V lost 0 bases and J 2 bases, leaving 17 bases between the germline ends. The CDR3 is 17 amino acids. CDR3 sequence: CAYRSGPTAGGTDKLIF. CDR3 in DNA: TGTGCTTATAGGAGCGGTCCTACGGCTGGGGGTACCGATAAACTCATCTTT.

This chain uses TRDV1 with TRDJ1; 10 positions match TRDD3. The V gene's germline CDR1 is TSWWSYY and CDR2 QGS. The CDR3 runs to 20 residues. Trimming removed 2 bases from V and 0 bases from J; junction bases left unmatched: 15. CDR3 protein: CALGEVFGGYTSQDTDKLIF. CDR3 sequence (DNA): TGTGCTCTTGGGGAAGTTTTTGGGGGATACACCTCTCAAGACACCGATAAACTCATCTTT.

By frequency in the sample, this clone is large. The gene calls are TRDV1 and TRDJ1, with 10 bases lining up with TRDD3. V was pared by 3 bases and J by 1 base, with 17 bases of the junction left unmatched. Germline CDR1 and CDR2: TSWWSYY and QGS. This CDR3 comprises 20 residues. The chain's CDR3 is CALGDPLPRGIRLSTDKLIF. In DNA form, the CDR3 reads TGTGCTCTTGGGGACCCCCTTCCTCGGGGGATACGCCTCAGCACCGATAAACTCATCTTT.

The V and J genes are TRDV1 and TRDJ1; TRDD3 matches at 11 bases. CDR1 and CDR2 from the germline V gene are TSWWSYY and QGS. CDR3 length: 17 amino acids. V gave up 1 base and J gave up 4 bases; unmatched junction bases: 8. The CDR3 loop is CALGEQLGDKKNDKLIF. The DNA for the CDR3 is TGTGCTCTTGGGGAACAACTGGGGGATAAGAAAAACGATAAACTCATCTTT.

This clone showed up just once. The chain employs TRDV1 and TRDJ1, with D perhaps matching TRDD2 (5 bases). From germline, CDR1 is TSWWSYY and CDR2 QGS. V lost 0 bases to trimming and J lost 0 bases, with 26 bases between them. There are 21 residues in the CDR3. The CDR3 region has the DNA TGTGCTCTTGGGGAACTAGGAATCCTAGGTACCGACTCTCAGTACACCGATAAACTCATCTTT. Protein product: CALGELGILGTDSQYTDKLIF.

This chain joins TRDV1 and TRDJ1; 12 bases align to TRDD3. Germline V lookup: CDR1 TSWWSYY, CDR2 QGS. The V segment lost 3 bases and the J segment 2 bases; nucleotides outside the gene matches: 13. The CDR3 is 19 amino acids. As DNA, the CDR3 is TGTGCTCTTGGGGAGCCCTACACGTACTGGGGGATACTTACCGATAAACTCATCTTT. As protein: CALGEPYTYWGILTDKLIF.

CDR3 residues: CALGINPFSGKIIF. The CDR3 DNA is TGTGCTCTTGGAATTAACCCCTTCAGTGGGAAAATCATCTTT. This chain connects TRDV1 to TRDJ1; a weak D match, TRDD2 (5 bases). Germline CDR1 TSWWSYY, CDR2 QGS. With 6 bases removed from V and 12 bases from J, the gap between germline ends came to 23 bases. This CDR3 has 14 amino acids.

This clone was picked up a small number of times. V and J are TRDV1 and TRDJ1; D remains unclear. The V and J ends lost 0 bases and 3 bases respectively, with 17 bases between them. Germline values: CDR1 TSWWSYY, CDR2 QGS. The CDR3 has 17 residues. The CDR3 DNA reads as TGTGCTCTTGGGGAACTATCTAGTCCCGTATCGGCCGATAAACTCATCTTT. Protein sequence: CALGELSSPVSADKLIF.